The 25 T cell receptor beta chains presented below share a single source sample, sequenced in a study of blood T cell repertoires in COVID-19. The method was immunoSEQ multiplex PCR; TCRdb's version includes in-frame clones alone and lacks a portion of them. In the table there are 35,000 to 50,000 clones, roughly 90% of which are singletons. The sequencing input was peripheral blood. Receptors were obtained from a man over 45 with active COVID-19.

This chain connects TRBV7-9 to TRBJ2-7; perhaps TRBD2 as D (6 bases). Germline CDR1 is SEHNR and CDR2 is FQNEAQ (reference sequence). The CDR3 has 15 residues. Trimming took 5 bases from V and 1 from J, leaving 15 bases between them. CDR3: CASSPWTTRSYEQYF. The CDR3 DNA reads as TGTGCCAGCAGCCCTTGGACTACCAGGTCCTACGAGCAGTACTTC.

The chain links TRBV29-1 to TRBJ1-1, with D tentatively TRBD1 (5 bases). The V end lost 7 bases, the J end lost 0 bases, and 18 bases lay between the germline ends. The CDR3 is made up of 15 amino acids. Germline CDR1 and CDR2: SQVTM and ANQGSEA. CDR3 nucleotides: TGCAGCGAGACTAGGGGACCTCTAATGAACACTGAAGCTTTCTTT. Its translation: CSETRGPLMNTEAFF.

The gene calls are TRBV4-1 and TRBJ2-7; TRBD1 agrees at 9 bases. Germline loops: CDR1 MGHRA, CDR2 YSYEKL. V dropped 4 bases and J dropped 1; count of bases not matched to a gene: 11. The CDR3 length is 17 residues. The CDR3: CASSRQYGTGLSYEQYF. The CDR3 DNA sequence: TGCGCCAGCAGCCGACAATACGGGACAGGGCTTTCCTACGAGCAGTACTTC.

This clone appeared once. The chain links TRBV20-1 to TRBJ2-1; D gene unclear. Trimming stripped 3 bases from V and 3 bases from J, with 3 bases between. Germline V gives CDR1 DFQATT, CDR2 SNEGSKA (reference sequence). CDR3 size: 11 residues. The CDR3 sequence: CSASRYNEQFF. The CDR3 coding sequence is TGCAGTGCTAGTCGCTACAATGAGCAGTTCTTC.

The gene calls are TRBV2 and TRBJ2-3, with TRBD2 matching over 9 bases. V lost 5 bases, J lost 5 bases, and 5 bases stayed unmatched. The CDR3 contains 14 residues. The germline gives CDR1 SNHLY, CDR2 FYNNEI. CDR3 sequence reads: CASSLAGLEDTQYF. The CDR3 nucleotides read TGTGCCAGCAGTCTAGCGGGGTTAGAAGATACGCAGTATTTT.

The gene calls are TRBV5-6 and TRBJ1-2, with 8 bases matching TRBD1. V gave up 2 bases and J gave up 2 bases; unmatched junction bases: 2. Per germline, CDR1 SGHDT and CDR2 YYEEEE. The CDR3 is 14 amino acids. CDR3 protein: CASSFRQGNYGYTF. For the CDR3, the DNA is TGTGCCAGCAGCTTCCGACAGGGGAACTATGGCTACACCTTC. Full variable domain (missing parts from reference TRBV5-6 and TRBJ1-2): DAGVTQSPTHLIKTRGQQVTLRCSPKSGHDTVSWYQQALGQGPQFIFQYYEEEERQRGNFPDRFSGHQFPNYSSELNVNALLLGDSALYLCASSFRQGNYGYTFGSGTRLTVV.

The chain employs TRBV7-8 and TRBJ2-3, with D perhaps TRBD1 (6 bases). The CDR3 extends over 11 amino acids. The V gene's germline CDR1 is SGHVS and CDR2 FQNEAQ. With 5 bases removed from V and 6 bases from J, the gap between germline ends came to 6 bases. The CDR3 here is CASSQGDTQYF. In DNA, the CDR3 is TGTGCCAGCAGCCAGGGGGATACGCAGTATTTT. The full variable domain, rest sourced from reference TRBV7-8 and TRBJ2-3, is GAGVSQSPRYKVAKRGQDVALRCDPISGHVSLFWYQQALGQGPEFLTYFQNEAQLDKSGLPSDRFFAERPEGSVSTLKIQRTQQEDSAVYLCASSQGDTQYFGPGTRLTVL.

V gene TRBV19 combines with J gene TRBJ1-6; 9 bases are shared with TRBD1. After removal of 4 bases from V and 3 bases from J, the junction contained 7 bases not matched to a gene. Germline V gene sequence: CDR1 LNHDA, CDR2 SQIVND (reference sequence). The CDR3 has 17 amino acids. This CDR3 is CASSTSGTGYYNSPLHF. For the CDR3, the DNA is TGTGCCAGTAGTACCTCCGGGACAGGGTACTATAATTCACCCCTCCACTTT.

This rearrangement joins TRBV5-1 to TRBJ2-2; D is perhaps TRBD1 (6 bases). Looked up from germline, CDR1 is SGHRS and CDR2 is YFSETQ. V was cut by 5 bases and J by 2 bases, with 13 bases left in between. The CDR3 is made up of 15 amino acids. The chain's CDR3 is CASSITGTNTGELFF. Here the CDR3 DNA reads TGCGCCAGCAGTATCACCGGGACAAACACCGGGGAGCTGTTTTTT.

The chain carries TRBV19 and TRBJ1-4, with 9 bases that match TRBD1. The CDR3 length is 19 residues. Germline trimming cut 5 bases from V and 7 bases from J; bases unmatched to any gene: 20. CDR1 LNHDA and CDR2 SQIVND come from the germline V gene (reference sequence). The CDR3 coding sequence is TGTGCCAGTAGTCAACGACGGACAGGGGCGTCTGTTCGGGGTGAAAAACTGTTTTTT. Translation gives CASSQRRTGASVRGEKLFF. Based on the CDR3 plus reference TRBV19 and TRBJ1-4, the full variable domain is DGGITQSPKYLFRKEGQNVTLSCEQNLNHDAMYWYRQDPGQGLRLIYYSQIVNDFQKGDIAEGYSVSREKKESFPLTVTSAQKNPTAFYLCASSQRRTGASVRGEKLFFGSGTQLSVL.

The chain couples TRBV19 to TRBJ2-1, with 7 positions matching TRBD2. This CDR3 spans 14 amino acids. CDR1 is LNHDA and CDR2 is SQIVND in the germline V gene (reference sequence). The V and J ends lost 6 bases and 2 bases, in that order; junction bases with no gene match: 4. CDR3 loop: CASSKLATYNEQFF. DNA for the CDR3: TGTGCCAGTAGCAAACTAGCGACCTACAATGAGCAGTTCTTC.

The CDR3 is CASSQVPGQVGGYTF. The CDR3 DNA sequence: TGTGCCAGCAGCCAAGTTCCGGGACAGGTCGGCGGCTACACCTTC. The chain carries TRBV14 and TRBJ1-2; 8 nucleotides line up with TRBD1. Germline CDR1 and CDR2: SGHDN and FVKESK. The CDR3 contains 15 residues. Trimming at V came to 1 base and at J to 8 bases, leaving 9 bases not matched to a gene.

The rearrangement uses TRBV25-1 and TRBJ1-2; TRBD1 agrees at 9 bases. Trimming cost V 2 bases and J 8 bases; bases outside gene matches: 12. Germline assignment: CDR1 MGHDK and CDR2 SYGVNS. The CDR3 runs 16 residues. CDR3 bases: TGTGCCAGCAGTGAAGGGAGAATGGTGACAGGGGGAGGCTACACCTTC. It is translated as CASSEGRMVTGGGYTF.

The V gene is TRBV18, the J gene TRBJ2-5; a possible D gene is TRBD1 (6 bases). In germline, CDR1 is KGHSH, CDR2 LQKENI. The CDR3 runs to 13 residues. The V and J ends lost 8 bases and 3 bases respectively, with 13 bases between them. The CDR3 DNA follows: TGTGCCAGCGCACGGCGACAGGAAGAGACCCAGTACTTC. It yields the protein CASARRQEETQYF.

The J gene is TRBJ2-1, the V gene TRBV7-2; D is perhaps TRBD2 (7 bases). V lost 0 bases, J lost 6 bases, and 12 bases lay in between. CDR3 length: 15 amino acids. CDR1 and CDR2 (germline): SGHTA, FQGNSA. CDR3 sequence: CASSLARGAVNEQFF. The CDR3 DNA follows: TGTGCCAGCAGCTTAGCTCGGGGGGCGGTCAATGAGCAGTTCTTC.

The chain has TRBV6-6 and TRBJ2-3; 9 bases agree with TRBD2. V was pared by 6 bases and J by 5 bases, with 3 bases of the junction left unmatched. This CDR3 comprises 13 residues. Germline CDR1 and CDR2: MNHNY and SVGAGI (reference sequence). The CDR3 here is CASRNSGGDTQYF. CDR3 bases: TGTGCCAGCAGGAATAGCGGGGGAGATACGCAGTATTTT.

This clone was recorded once. CDR3 protein: CASSQDVWDRGRWQYF. The CDR3 DNA reads TGTGCCAGCAGCCAAGATGTCTGGGACAGGGGGCGATGGCAGTACTTC. This chain links TRBV3-1 (or the pseudogene TRBV3-2) with TRBJ2-7, with 12 bases aligning to TRBD1. Unmatched junction bases numbered 9, after V lost 0 bases and J lost 9 bases. There are 16 residues in the CDR3. Germline-derived CDR1 and CDR2 are LGHDT and YNNKEL (reference sequence).

This clone has only a few counts. This chain joins TRBV6-2 or TRBV6-3 and TRBJ1-4; the D is unclear. The CDR3 runs 15 residues. The germline V gene has CDR1 MNHEY and CDR2 SVGEGT. Trimming took 3 bases from V and 8 from J, leaving 16 bases between them. The CDR3 coding sequence is TGTGCCAGCAGTTATACAGCTTCTGGGTCGGAAAAACTGTTTTTT. It yields the protein CASSYTASGSEKLFF.

The rearrangement links TRBV16 to TRBJ1-1; 9 bases fit TRBD1. V gave up 4 bases and J gave up 5 bases; unmatched junction bases: 8. The germline gives CDR1 KGHSY, CDR2 FQNENV. The CDR3 length is 15 residues. The CDR3 nucleotides are TGTGCCAGCAGCCTTAACAGGGGGCGCGGGACTGAAGCTTTCTTT. Its translation is CASSLNRGRGTEAFF.

This chain uses TRBV6-2 or TRBV6-3 with TRBJ1-2; D remains unclear. With 2 bases removed from V and 5 bases from J, the gap between germline ends came to 12 bases. The V gene's germline CDR1 is MNHEY and CDR2 SVGEGT. This CDR3 is built from 14 residues. This CDR3 reads CASSYPGKLYGYTF. The CDR3, as DNA: TGTGCCAGCAGTTACCCCGGGAAGCTATATGGCTACACCTTC.

A single count supports this clone. The V gene is TRBV5-1, the J gene TRBJ1-2; D is uncertain. The germline V gene has CDR1 SGHRS and CDR2 YFSETQ. Trimming cost V 1 base and J 8 bases, with 12 bases left between them. The CDR3 covers 13 residues. In nucleotides, the CDR3 is TGCGCCAGCAGCTTGTCAAACAGTGACGGCTACACCTTC. Translated, it gives CASSLSNSDGYTF.

J is TRBJ2-6 and V is TRBV7-9; D possibly corresponds to TRBD1 (5 bases). The CDR3 extends over 17 amino acids. Germline V lookup: CDR1 SEHNR, CDR2 FQNEAQ (reference sequence). V was trimmed by 5 bases and J by 2 bases, leaving 16 bases between them. CDR3 sequence (DNA): TGTGCCAGCAGCCCGCCCGCAGGGCTGGCTGGGGCCAACGTCCTGACTTTC. It is translated as CASSPPAGLAGANVLTF.

The chain has TRBV6-5 and TRBJ2-5; TRBD2 aligns across 7 bases. V shed 2 bases, J shed 1 base, and the junction held 7 bases outside the gene matches. The germline V gene has CDR1 MNHEY and CDR2 SVGAGI. This CDR3 is built from 16 residues. Here the CDR3 reads CASSYRGAGVQETQYF. In DNA form, the CDR3 reads TGTGCCAGCAGTTACCGAGGGGCGGGGGTCCAAGAGACCCAGTACTTC.

This clone has just one count. This rearrangement joins TRBV27 to TRBJ2-3, with D possibly TRBD1 on 5 matching bases. The CDR3 spans 14 residues. Trimming shortened V by 7 bases and J by 6 bases, and 17 bases separated the two germline ends. Per germline, CDR1 MNHEY and CDR2 SMNVEV (reference sequence). This chain's CDR3 is CASKFRGSQDTQYF. The DNA for the CDR3 is TGTGCCAGCAAGTTTAGGGGTAGCCAGGATACGCAGTATTTT.

The rearrangement joins TRBV29-1 to TRBJ2-2; 9 bases match TRBD1. The CDR3 extends over 16 amino acids. Germline V CDR1 and CDR2: SQVTM, ANQGSEA. The V gene end was trimmed by 3 bases and the J gene end by 7 bases; junction bases not matched to a gene: 12. The CDR3 coding sequence is TGCAGCGTTGATCAGGGAGGACAGGGGCAGGGCGGGGAGCTGTTTTTT. As protein: CSVDQGGQGQGGELFF.